This entry lists 30 T cell receptor beta chains sequenced from one sample in a study of persistence of HIV-infected CD4 T cells. Which antigens these TCRs recognize remains unknown. Overlapping HIV-1 Gag 15-mer peptides at approximately 0.96 ug per peptide per mL were used. CD4+ T cells upregulating both CD40 ligand and CD69 were sorted as responding cells. Sequencing used immunoSEQ version 4 in survey mode. The method was immunoSEQ multiplex PCR; TCRdb's version includes in-frame clones alone and lacks a portion of them. Seen here are over 10,000 clones, about three fifths observed once, and the top ten hold roughly 7.2%. The starting material was CD4+ T cells sorted from PBMCs after approximately 20-hour stimulation, obtained from a patient who received antiretroviral therapy. These receptors came from an adult man with HIV who was CMV-seropositive.

This clone is categorized as large. The chain employs TRBV4-3 and TRBJ1-3; 9 bases match TRBD1. CDR3 length: 18 amino acids. Germline values: CDR1 LGHNA, CDR2 YSLEER. Unmatched junction bases numbered 7, after V lost 0 bases and J lost 1 base. As DNA, the CDR3 is TGCGCCAGCAGCCAAGAGACAGGGGGGGAGAATTCTGGAAACACCATATATTTT. Translated: CASSQETGGENSGNTIYF.

The V gene is TRBV11-2, the J gene TRBJ1-3; unclear D gene. The CDR3 is 12 amino acids. Trimming left V 1 base short and J 4 bases short, with 2 bases between. Germline V gene lookup returns CDR1 SGHAT and CDR2 FQNNGV. CDR3 sequence: CASSLAGNTIYF. DNA for the CDR3: TGTGCCAGCAGCTTAGCCGGAAACACCATATATTTT.

The rearrangement uses TRBV2 and TRBJ1-4; D uncertain. V was clipped by 6 bases and J by 7 bases, with 18 bases between them. The CDR3 totals 15 residues. The germline V gene encodes CDR1 SNHLY and CDR2 FYNNEI. Written as DNA, the CDR3 is TGTGCCAGCAGGGGCCCGAGTAAGAGGGCTGAAAAACTGTTTTTT. It is translated as CASRGPSKRAEKLFF. The full variable domain, rest sourced from reference TRBV2 and TRBJ1-4, is EPEVTQTPSHQVTQMGQEVILRCVPISNHLYFYWYRQILGQKVEFLVSFYNNEISEKSEIFDDQFSVERPDGSNFTLKIRSTKLEDSAMYFCASRGPSKRAEKLFFGSGTQLSVL.

V is TRBV2 and J is TRBJ1-5; D gene ambiguous. Trimming removed 2 bases from V and 8 bases from J, with 19 bases in between. The CDR3 runs to 16 residues. The germline V gene encodes CDR1 SNHLY and CDR2 FYNNEI. This CDR3 reads CASSERTGSPRKPQHF. The CDR3 nucleotides are TGTGCCAGCAGTGAAAGAACCGGGTCCCCGAGGAAGCCCCAGCATTTT.

The J gene is TRBJ1-2, the V gene TRBV28; D unresolved. Germline CDR1 MDHEN, CDR2 SYDVKM. Trimming took 5 bases from V and 6 from J, leaving 13 bases between them. The CDR3 length is 13 residues. The chain's CDR3 is CASSPARNHGYTF. The CDR3 region has the DNA TGTGCCAGCAGTCCCGCCCGGAACCATGGCTACACCTTC.

The chain joins TRBV5-1 to TRBJ2-3; 10 nucleotides match TRBD2. This CDR3 is built from 17 residues. With V trimmed by 0 bases and J by 7 bases, 11 bases remained unmatched. Per germline, CDR1 SGHRS and CDR2 YFSETQ. The CDR3 protein is CASSLEGAGGLGNTQYF. CDR3 nucleotide sequence: TGCGCCAGCAGCTTGGAGGGAGCGGGGGGGCTCGGAAATACGCAGTATTTT.

In its sample, this clone was seen once. The chain joins TRBV12-3 or TRBV12-4 to TRBJ1-1; 8 nucleotides line up with TRBD1. V trimming: 4 bases; J trimming: 10 bases; junction bases outside the gene matches: 5. This CDR3 contains 12 residues. CDR3 sequence (DNA): TGTGCCAGCAGTTCCCCCACAGGGGGAGCTTTCTTT. Its protein is CASSSPTGGAFF.

The chain uses TRBV7-8 and TRBJ2-1; 11 nucleotides align to TRBD1. This CDR3 has 16 residues. V shed 6 bases, J shed 6 bases, and the junction held 10 bases outside the gene matches. The germline gives CDR1 SGHVS, CDR2 FQNEAQ. The CDR3 loop is CASRDGGTGGFNEQFF. The CDR3 DNA reads TGTGCCAGCAGAGATGGAGGGACAGGGGGTTTCAATGAGCAGTTCTTC.

This clone was seen only a few times. The chain links TRBV19 to TRBJ1-5; no firm D call. The length of the CDR3 is 13 residues. Trimming left V 1 base short and J 7 bases short, with 8 bases between. CDR1 and CDR2 (germline): LNHDA, SQIVND (reference sequence). The CDR3 reads CASSIGREQPQHF. The CDR3 DNA reads TGTGCCAGTAGTATAGGTCGGGAACAGCCCCAGCATTTT.

J is TRBJ1-1 and V is TRBV11-3; 8 bases fit TRBD1. Germline values: CDR1 SGHNT, CDR2 YENEEA. V was pared by 8 bases and J by 6 bases, with 11 bases of the junction left unmatched. The CDR3 contains 14 residues. The CDR3 loop reads CASGKTGAGAEAFF. For the CDR3, the DNA is TGTGCCAGCGGCAAGACAGGGGCGGGCGCTGAAGCTTTCTTT. Together with reference TRBV11-3 and TRBJ1-1, the CDR3 gives the full variable domain: EAGVVQSPRYKIIEKKQPVAFWCNPISGHNTLYWYLQNLGQGPELLIRYENEEAVDDSQLPKDRFSAERLKGVDSTLKIQPAELGDSAVYLCASGKTGAGAEAFFGQGTRLTVV.

A few counts support this clone. This chain uses TRBV19 with TRBJ2-2; tentatively, D is TRBD2 (6 bases). CDR3 length equals 17 residues. The V end was cut by 3 bases, the J end by 10 bases, with 24 bases between. The germline V gene has CDR1 LNHDA and CDR2 SQIVND (reference sequence). CDR3 region: CASSIAPGETGLPELFF. In nucleotides, the CDR3 is TGTGCCAGTAGTATCGCCCCGGGGGAGACGGGTCTCCCGGAGCTGTTTTTT.

This clone was counted only a few times. Other DNA sequences in the same sample also yield this CDR3. The chain joins TRBV14 to TRBJ2-2; D is unresolved. Germline-derived CDR1 and CDR2 are SGHDN and FVKESK. V was pared by 4 bases and J by 1 base, with 7 bases between. The CDR3 sequence is 14 residues long. The CDR3 DNA follows: TGTGCCAGCAGCCTCGTCTTGAACACCGGGGAGCTGTTTTTT. It yields the protein CASSLVLNTGELFF.

The sample holds a few counts of this clone. The V call is TRBV2, the J call TRBJ2-7, with D possibly being TRBD1 (6 bases). Germline CDR1 is SNHLY and CDR2 is FYNNEI. The V and J ends lost 8 bases and 0 bases respectively, with 17 bases between them. This CDR3 is 15 amino acids long. The CDR3 loop is CASAPGHRTSYEQYF. For the CDR3, the DNA is TGTGCCAGCGCTCCGGGACATCGAACCTCCTACGAGCAGTACTTC.

The V gene is TRBV3-1 (or the pseudogene TRBV3-2), the J gene TRBJ2-1; TRBD1 matches 7 bases. The CDR3 is 16 residues long. The V gene's germline CDR1 is LGHDT and CDR2 YNNKEL (reference sequence). With 0 bases clipped from V and 6 bases from J, the junction kept 8 bases outside the gene matches. The DNA of the CDR3 is TGTGCCAGCAGCCAAGATCAGTTTGCAGGGGGCAATGAGCAGTTCTTC. Translated: CASSQDQFAGGNEQFF.

The chain recombines TRBV27 with TRBJ2-1, with 7 positions matching TRBD2. The CDR3 contains 16 residues. With V trimmed by 1 base and J by 0 bases, 3 bases remained unmatched. Germline lookup yields CDR1 MNHEY and CDR2 SMNVEV (reference sequence). DNA of the CDR3: TGTGCCAGCAGTTTATTGGGAGGGAGCTCCTACAATGAGCAGTTCTTC. Amino acids: CASSLLGGSSYNEQFF.

The rearrangement links TRBV6-6 to TRBJ1-1, with D possibly TRBD1 on 6 matching bases. CDR3 length: 14 residues. The V gene's germline CDR1 is MNHNY and CDR2 SVGAGI (reference sequence). V lost 2 bases, J lost 4 bases, and 11 bases lay in between. The CDR3 sequence: CASSYAGGGTEAFF. As DNA, the CDR3 is TGTGCCAGCAGTTACGCGGGAGGGGGCACTGAAGCTTTCTTT.

The V gene is TRBV29-1, the J gene TRBJ2-7; TRBD1 matches at 7 bases. The CDR3 spans 13 residues. CDR1 is SQVTM, CDR2 ANQGSEA, per germline. After removal of 8 bases from V and 2 bases from J, the junction contained 9 bases not matched to a gene. The CDR3 region is CSFSRTGAYEQYF. CDR3 nucleotides: TGCAGCTTTTCCCGGACAGGCGCCTACGAGCAGTACTTC.

Only a few counts were recorded for this clone. The chain links TRBV24-1 to TRBJ2-1; D not certain. Germline V CDR1 and CDR2: KGHDR, SFDVKD. The CDR3 is 14 amino acids. V lost 4 bases and J 8 bases, leaving 14 bases between the germline ends. CDR3 sequence: CATSETGVVDEQFF. CDR3 in DNA: TGTGCCACCAGTGAAACGGGCGTAGTGGATGAGCAGTTCTTC.

The rearrangement links TRBV19 to TRBJ2-3; D not certain. The CDR3 totals 15 residues. Trimming removed 5 bases at V and 2 bases at J, with 14 bases between. Germline CDR1 and CDR2: LNHDA and SQIVND (reference sequence). CDR3 DNA sequence: TGTGCCAGTAGTCCCTCGGATGGGCTCACAGATACGCAGTATTTT. Amino acid sequence: CASSPSDGLTDTQYF.

By sample share, this clone is medium-sized. This chain joins TRBV24-1 and TRBJ2-1; 13 bases are shared with TRBD2. CDR3 length equals 16 residues. V lost 3 bases and J lost 5; bases outside the gene matches: 3. The germline V gene encodes CDR1 KGHDR and CDR2 SFDVKD. The CDR3 nucleotides read TGTGCCACCAGTGATCGGACTAGCGGGGGACACAATGAGCAGTTCTTC. Its translation is CATSDRTSGGHNEQFF.

V gene TRBV7-8 combines with J gene TRBJ1-1; D remains unclear. Germline V gene data show CDR1 as SGHVS and CDR2 as FQNEAQ. Trimming shortened V by 0 bases and J by 1 base, and 3 bases separated the two germline ends. This CDR3 region has 13 residues. CDR3 sequence (DNA): TGTGCCAGCAGCTTAGCCGAGAACACTGAAGCTTTCTTT. This codes for CASSLAENTEAFF.

This clone appeared a single time. The chain carries TRBV3-1 (or the pseudogene TRBV3-2) and TRBJ1-4, with D perhaps TRBD1 (6 bases). Germline CDR1 and CDR2: LGHDT and YNNKEL (reference sequence). Trimming left V 0 bases short and J 0 bases short, with 8 bases between. This CDR3 region has 16 residues. CDR3: CASSQDHRATNEKLFF. The CDR3 DNA is TGTGCCAGCAGCCAAGATCACAGGGCAACTAATGAAAAACTGTTTTTT.

The chain carries TRBV5-1 and TRBJ1-6; D is undetermined. V dropped 4 bases and J dropped 13 bases, with 18 bases sitting between them. This CDR3 contains 14 residues. Per germline, CDR1 SGHRS and CDR2 YFSETQ. The CDR3 here is CASSHDQREFPLHF. CDR3 coding DNA: TGCGCCAGCAGCCATGATCAACGGGAGTTTCCCCTCCACTTT.

This clone was seen only once. J is TRBJ2-3 and V is TRBV24-1; no definite D call. V was trimmed by 1 base and J by 4 bases, leaving 8 bases between them. The germline gives CDR1 KGHDR, CDR2 SFDVKD. The CDR3 spans 14 residues. The CDR3 coding sequence is TGTGCCACCAGTGATTTCCCGACATCAGATACGCAGTATTTT. It yields the protein CATSDFPTSDTQYF.

The gene calls are TRBV5-6 and TRBJ2-3; D ambiguous. CDR1 is SGHDT, CDR2 YYEEEE, per germline. Trimming left V 4 bases short and J 10 bases short, with 13 bases between. There are 12 residues in the CDR3. CDR3 nucleotide sequence: TGTGCCAGCAGCCGCTTTGAGGCTGCGCAGTATTTT. Residues: CASSRFEAAQYF.

This clone came up a few times. V and J are TRBV9 and TRBJ1-3; 7 nucleotides line up with TRBD1. Trimming at V came to 0 bases and at J to 4 bases, leaving 4 bases not matched to a gene. The CDR3 sequence is 15 residues long. CDR1 and CDR2 from the germline V gene are SGDLS and YYNGEE. This CDR3 is CASSVGGQRGNTIYF. In DNA, the CDR3 is TGTGCCAGCAGCGTAGGGGGACAGAGGGGAAACACCATATATTTT. Combining the CDR3 with reference TRBV9 and TRBJ1-3 gives the whole variable domain DSGVTQTPKHLITATGQRVTLRCSPRSGDLSVYWYQQSLDQGLQFLIQYYNGEERAKGNILERFSAQQFPDLHSELNLSSLELGDSALYFCASSVGGQRGNTIYFGEGSWLTVV.

The chain is built from TRBV12-3 or TRBV12-4 and TRBJ2-1; D is undetermined. Trimming pared 7 bases from V and 9 bases from J, leaving 16 bases between. The CDR3 runs to 13 residues. In DNA form, the CDR3 reads TGTGCCAGCATCTCCGAACCGTCGACTGAGCAGTTCTTC. Its protein product is CASISEPSTEQFF.

Here the CDR3 DNA reads TGCGCCAGCAGCCAAGATTCGCGGGGAGGGACTAATGAAAAACTGTTTTTT. It specifies CASSQDSRGGTNEKLFF. The rearrangement joins TRBV4-1 to TRBJ1-4, with D hard to call. Trimming took 0 bases from V and 2 from J, leaving 13 bases between them. Germline V gene data show CDR1 as MGHRA and CDR2 as YSYEKL. The CDR3 totals 17 residues.

As for this clone: The junction shows a germline mismatch at one end, possibly a read error. The same CDR3 arises from other DNA sequences in this sample as well. The J gene is TRBJ2-7, the V gene TRBV6-5; TRBD2 is a possible D gene (7 bases). The CDR3 runs 15 residues. Germline loops: CDR1 MNHEY, CDR2 SVGAGI. In DNA, the CDR3 is TGTGCCAGCAGTTACCGGGGGGCGATCACCTACGAGCAGTACTTT. This gives the protein CASSYRGAITYEQYF.

The chain employs TRBV3-1 (or the pseudogene TRBV3-2) and TRBJ2-5; 7 bases are a match to TRBD2. The CDR3 loop spans 18 amino acids. Losses at the gene ends were 0 bases for V and 2 bases for J; bases not matched to a gene: 12. The germline CDR1 and CDR2 sequences are LGHDT and YNNKEL (reference sequence). CDR3 amino acids: CASSQEVGWEGQQETQYF. As DNA, the CDR3 is TGTGCCAGCAGCCAAGAAGTGGGGTGGGAGGGCCAACAAGAGACCCAGTACTTC.